This T cell receptor (beta chain) was sequenced for a study of cytomegalovirus exposure and HLA in healthy donors. For the study at large: Earlier findings included approximately 120 million unique TCR beta sequences obtained from 180 million or so T cells.

Concerning this clone: What it binds is unknown.

V lost 8 bases and J lost 0, with 6 bases in between. The CDR3 length is 12 residues. CDR1 is SNHLY and CDR2 is FYNNEI in the germline V gene. The study ran its PCR with 60 Vbeta and 13 Jbeta primers. Repertoires were generated with immunoSEQ multiplex PCR, while TCRdb's copy carries only in-frame clones and drops some. The top ten clones hold 0.96% of a sample with fewer than 200,000 clones, roughly four fifths of them seen once. Findings and caveats of the study: TCR beta V segments were, for the most part, productive about 87% or about 30% of the time in an earlier analysis. Sequencing artifact likely explains a cluster of highly shared sequence variants.

The rearrangement joins TRBV2 to TRBJ2-3; D is uncertain. The sample consisted of PBMCs. The receptor was derived from a girl aged 2-10 years in good health and CMV-seropositive. The CDR3 loop is CASLGSTDTQYF. The CDR3 nucleotides are TGTGCCAGCCTAGGTAGCACAGATACGCAGTATTTT.